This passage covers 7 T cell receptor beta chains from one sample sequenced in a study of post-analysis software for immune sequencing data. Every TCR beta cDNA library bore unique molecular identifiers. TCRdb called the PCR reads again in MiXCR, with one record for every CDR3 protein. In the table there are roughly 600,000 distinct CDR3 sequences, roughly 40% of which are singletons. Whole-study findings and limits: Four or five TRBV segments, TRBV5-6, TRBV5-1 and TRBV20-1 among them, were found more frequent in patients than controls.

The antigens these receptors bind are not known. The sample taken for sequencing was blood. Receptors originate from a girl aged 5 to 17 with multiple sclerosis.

The CDR3 nucleotides read TGTGCCAGCAGGGCCGTGGGGCTAGCGGGCCCCCACTCCTACAATGAGCAGTTCTTC. Translating gives CASRAVGLAGPHSYNEQFF. The chain links TRBV12-3 or TRBV12-4 to TRBJ2-1; 8 bases fit TRBD2. The CDR3 loop spans 19 amino acids. After removal of 6 bases from V and 0 bases from J, the junction contained 16 bases not matched to a gene.

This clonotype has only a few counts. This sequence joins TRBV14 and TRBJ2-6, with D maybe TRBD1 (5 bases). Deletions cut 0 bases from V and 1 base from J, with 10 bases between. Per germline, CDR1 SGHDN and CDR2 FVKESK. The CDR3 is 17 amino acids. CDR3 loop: CASSQDPGFSGANVLTF. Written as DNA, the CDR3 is TGTGCCAGCAGCCAAGATCCAGGGTTTTCTGGGGCCAACGTCCTGACTTTC.

The CDR3 loop is CASPLHEQYF. The CDR3 nucleotides are TGTGCCAGCCCCTTGCACGAGCAGTACTTC. The genes are TRBV7-8 and TRBJ2-7, with D unclear. The V gene's germline CDR1 is SGHVS and CDR2 FQNEAQ. The germline V and J ends were trimmed by 8 bases and 5 bases, with 7 bases remaining between them. The CDR3 spans 10 residues.

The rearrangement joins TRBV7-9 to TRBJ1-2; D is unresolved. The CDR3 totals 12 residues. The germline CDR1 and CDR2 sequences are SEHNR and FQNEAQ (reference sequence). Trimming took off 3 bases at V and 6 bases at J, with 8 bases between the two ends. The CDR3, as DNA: TGTGCCAGCAGCTTGGCCCGCGATGGCTACACCTTC. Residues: CASSLARDGYTF.

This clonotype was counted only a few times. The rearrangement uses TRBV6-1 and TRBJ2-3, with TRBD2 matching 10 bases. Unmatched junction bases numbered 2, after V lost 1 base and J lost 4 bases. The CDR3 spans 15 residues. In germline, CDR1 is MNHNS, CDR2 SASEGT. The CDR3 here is CASSEERGGPDTQYF. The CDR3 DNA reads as TGTGCCAGCAGTGAAGAGCGGGGGGGCCCAGATACGCAGTATTTT.

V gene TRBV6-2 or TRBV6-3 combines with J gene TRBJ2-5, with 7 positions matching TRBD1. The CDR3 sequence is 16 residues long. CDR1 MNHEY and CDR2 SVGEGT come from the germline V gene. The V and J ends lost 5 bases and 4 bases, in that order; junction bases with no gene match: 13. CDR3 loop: CASSPTRDSHGETQYF. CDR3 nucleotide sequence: TGTGCCAGCAGTCCTACCCGGGACAGTCACGGAGAGACCCAGTACTTC.

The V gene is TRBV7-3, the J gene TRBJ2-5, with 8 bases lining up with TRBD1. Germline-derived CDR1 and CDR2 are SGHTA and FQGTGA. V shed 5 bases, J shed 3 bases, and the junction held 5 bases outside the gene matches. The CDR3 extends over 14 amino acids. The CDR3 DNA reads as TGTGCCAGCAGCCCAGGGGACAGGAAAGAGACCCAGTACTTC. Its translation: CASSPGDRKETQYF.